This TCR beta chain came from a study of patients and donors after allogeneic stem cell transplantation. This clonotype occurred a few times. Each CDR3 protein gets one entry after TCRdb re-called the RT-PCR reads with MiXCR. The profile shows about 230,000 distinct CDR3 sequences, 13% to 15% of them singletons. Trimming cost V 2 bases and J 2 bases, with 4 bases left between them. Germline loops: CDR1 LGHNA, CDR2 YSLEER. The CDR3 consists of 13 residues. The chain couples TRBV4-3 to TRBJ1-3; D remains unclear. The clonotype originates from a human donor who was either an allogeneic HSCT recipient or a stem cell or donor lymphocyte infusion donor (not recorded which). It is not recorded whose cells these are; they may come from a transplant donor. The sample was blood, either unsorted or a sorted T cell fraction (not recorded which). The chain's CDR3 is CASSQSPGNTIYF. The CDR3 DNA reads as TGCGCCAGCAGCCAATCGCCTGGAAACACCATATATTTT.